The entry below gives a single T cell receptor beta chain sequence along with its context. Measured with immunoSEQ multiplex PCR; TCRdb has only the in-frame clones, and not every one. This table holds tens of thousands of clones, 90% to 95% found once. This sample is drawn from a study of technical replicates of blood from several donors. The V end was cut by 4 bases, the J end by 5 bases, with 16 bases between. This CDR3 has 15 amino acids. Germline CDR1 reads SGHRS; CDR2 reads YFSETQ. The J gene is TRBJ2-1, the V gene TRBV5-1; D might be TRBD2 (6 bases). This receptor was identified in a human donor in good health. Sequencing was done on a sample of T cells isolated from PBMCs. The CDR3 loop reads CASSPHSGSNNEQFF. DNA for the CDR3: TGCGCCAGCAGCCCCCACTCCGGGAGCAACAATGAGCAGTTCTTC. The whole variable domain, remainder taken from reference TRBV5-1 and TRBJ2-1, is KAGVTQTPRYLIKTRGQQVTLSCSPISGHRSVSWYQQTPGQGLQFLFEYFSETQRNKGNFPGRFSGRQFSNSRSEMNVSTLELGDSALYLCASSPHSGSNNEQFFGPGTRLTVL.